This note documents a single TCR beta chain sequence. This CDR3 spans 18 amino acids. Trimming removed 0 bases from V and 4 bases from J; junction bases left unmatched: 10. Germline CDR1 reads SEHNR; CDR2 reads FQNEAQ (reference sequence). The data were obtained in a study of blood T cell repertoires in COVID-19. On the study more broadly: Acute and convalescent COVID-19 specimens originated in the United States, Italy and Spain. Sources were T cells, B-cell-depleted T cells, or PBMCs; the material itself was cDNA or gDNA.

As handled by the study authors: Nucleated cell counts were estimated from reference gene primer amplification. Profiling relied on immunoSEQ multiplex PCR, and the TCRdb table lists in-frame clones only, not all of them. V, J and clone size are those of that table, while D and trimming were read from the DNA. The table shows about 330,000 clones, with roughly 88% occurring only once. Source material: peripheral blood. This TCR was sampled from a woman aged 50 to 60 with active or convalescent COVID-19. The V call is TRBV7-9, the J call TRBJ1-2; 11 bases are shared with TRBD1. The CDR3 DNA reads TGTGCCAGCAGCTTAGCCGGGACAGGGGGACTCCCCTCCTATGGCTACACCTTC. Translating it yields CASSLAGTGGLPSYGYTF.